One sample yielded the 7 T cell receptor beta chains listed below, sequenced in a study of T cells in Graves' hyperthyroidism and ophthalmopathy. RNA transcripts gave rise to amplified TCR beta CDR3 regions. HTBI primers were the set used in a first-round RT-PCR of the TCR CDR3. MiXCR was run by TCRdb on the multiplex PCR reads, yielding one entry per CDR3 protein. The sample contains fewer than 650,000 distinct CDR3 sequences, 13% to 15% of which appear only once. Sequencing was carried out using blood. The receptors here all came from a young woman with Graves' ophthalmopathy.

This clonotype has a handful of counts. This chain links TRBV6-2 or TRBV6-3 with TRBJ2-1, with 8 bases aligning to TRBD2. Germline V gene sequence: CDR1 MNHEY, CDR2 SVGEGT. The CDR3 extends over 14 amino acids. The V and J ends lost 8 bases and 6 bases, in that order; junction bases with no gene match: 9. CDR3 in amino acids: CASGPTGTSNEQFF. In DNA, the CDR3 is TGTGCCAGCGGCCCGACGGGGACTAGCAATGAGCAGTTCTTC.

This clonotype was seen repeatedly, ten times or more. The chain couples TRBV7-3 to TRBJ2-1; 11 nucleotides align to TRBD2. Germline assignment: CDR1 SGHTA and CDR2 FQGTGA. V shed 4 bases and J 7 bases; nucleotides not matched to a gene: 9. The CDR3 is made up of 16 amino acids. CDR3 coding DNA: TGTGCCAGCAGCTCATTAGCGGGAGGGTTTTCAAATGAGCAGTTCTTC. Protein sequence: CASSSLAGGFSNEQFF.

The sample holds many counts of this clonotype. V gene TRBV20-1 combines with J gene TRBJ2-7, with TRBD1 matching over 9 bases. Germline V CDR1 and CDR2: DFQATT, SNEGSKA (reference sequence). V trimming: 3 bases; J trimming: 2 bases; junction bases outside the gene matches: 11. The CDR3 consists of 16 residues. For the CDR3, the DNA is TGCAGTGCTAGGGCGGGACAGGGTGGTCGACCCTACGAGCAGTACTTC. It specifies CSARAGQGGRPYEQYF.

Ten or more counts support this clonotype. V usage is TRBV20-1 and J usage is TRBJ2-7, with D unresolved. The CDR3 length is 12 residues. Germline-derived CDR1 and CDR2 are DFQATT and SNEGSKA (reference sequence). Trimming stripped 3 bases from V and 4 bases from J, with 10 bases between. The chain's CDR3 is CSARTSPYEQYF. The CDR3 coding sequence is TGCAGTGCTAGGACCAGCCCTTACGAGCAGTACTTC.

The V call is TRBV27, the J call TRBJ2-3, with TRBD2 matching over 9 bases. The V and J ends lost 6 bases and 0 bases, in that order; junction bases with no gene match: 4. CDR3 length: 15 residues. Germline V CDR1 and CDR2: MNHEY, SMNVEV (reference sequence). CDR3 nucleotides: TGTGCCAGCAGCTCTAGCGGGGTTAGCACAGATACGCAGTATTTT. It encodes CASSSSGVSTDTQYF.

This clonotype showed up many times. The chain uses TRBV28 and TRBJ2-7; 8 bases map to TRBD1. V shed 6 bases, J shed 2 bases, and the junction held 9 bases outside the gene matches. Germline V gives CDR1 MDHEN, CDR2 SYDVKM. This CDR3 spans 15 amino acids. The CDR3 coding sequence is TGTGCCAGCAGGCTGGCGGGACAGGCGACCTACGAGCAGTACTTC. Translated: CASRLAGQATYEQYF.

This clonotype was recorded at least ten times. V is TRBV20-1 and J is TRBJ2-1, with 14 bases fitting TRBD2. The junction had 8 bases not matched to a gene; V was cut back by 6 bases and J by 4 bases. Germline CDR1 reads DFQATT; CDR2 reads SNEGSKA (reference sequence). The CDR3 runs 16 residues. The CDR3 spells CSAPGTSGSRYNEQFF. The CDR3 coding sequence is TGCAGTGCCCCCGGGACTAGCGGGAGCCGGTACAATGAGCAGTTCTTC.